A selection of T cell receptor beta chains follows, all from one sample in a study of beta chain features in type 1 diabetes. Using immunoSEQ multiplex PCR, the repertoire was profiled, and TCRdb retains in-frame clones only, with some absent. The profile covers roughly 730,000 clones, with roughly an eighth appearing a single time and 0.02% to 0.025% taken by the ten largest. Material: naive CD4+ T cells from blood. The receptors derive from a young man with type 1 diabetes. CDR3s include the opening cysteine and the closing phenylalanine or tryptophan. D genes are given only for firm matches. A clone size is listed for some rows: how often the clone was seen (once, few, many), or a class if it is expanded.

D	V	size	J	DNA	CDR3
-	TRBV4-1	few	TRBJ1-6	TGCGCCAGCAGCCAAGTGTCAGGGGCCGGTTCACCCCTCCACTTT	CASSQVSGAGSPLHF
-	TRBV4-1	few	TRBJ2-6	TGCGCCAGCAGCCAAGAAGGTTCGTCGCCGTCTGGGGCCAACGTCCTGACTTTC	CASSQEGSSPSGANVLTF
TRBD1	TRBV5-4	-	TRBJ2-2	TGTGCCAGCAGCCCCCGGGACAGATCGAACACCGGGGAGCTGTTTTTT	CASSPRDRSNTGELFF
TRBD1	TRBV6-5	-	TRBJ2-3	TGTGCCAGCAGAACAGAGGGGGCTTTCACAGATACGCAGTATTTT	CASRTEGAFTDTQYF
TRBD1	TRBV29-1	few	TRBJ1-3	TGCAGCGTCGACAGGGGGCTAGGAGGAAACACCATATATTTT	CSVDRGLGGNTIYF
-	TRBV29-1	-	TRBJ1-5	TGCAGCGTTGTCTGGGCAAACAATCAGCCCCAGCATTTT	CSVVWANNQPQHF
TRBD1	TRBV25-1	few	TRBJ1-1	TGTGCCAGCAGTGATTCAGGGACAGGGGCGATGAGAACTGAAGCTTTCTTT	CASSDSGTGAMRTEAFF
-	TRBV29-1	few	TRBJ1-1	TGCAGCGTTGGAGACAGGCAAGCTTTCTTT	CSVGDRQAFF
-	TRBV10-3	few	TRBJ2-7	TGTGCCATCGCCGGCTCCTACGAGCAGTACTTC	CAIAGSYEQYF
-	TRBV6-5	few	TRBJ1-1	TGTGCCAGCAGTTACATTCGGGGACCGGGCACTGAAGCTTTCTTT	CASSYIRGPGTEAFF
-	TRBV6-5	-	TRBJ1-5	TGTGCCAGCAGTGGGGAACAAGGGAGGCAGCCCCAGCATTTT	CASSGEQGRQPQHF
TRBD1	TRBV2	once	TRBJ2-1	TGTGCCAGCATACCCCCGACAGGGTTGTACAATGAGCAGTTCTTC	CASIPPTGLYNEQFF